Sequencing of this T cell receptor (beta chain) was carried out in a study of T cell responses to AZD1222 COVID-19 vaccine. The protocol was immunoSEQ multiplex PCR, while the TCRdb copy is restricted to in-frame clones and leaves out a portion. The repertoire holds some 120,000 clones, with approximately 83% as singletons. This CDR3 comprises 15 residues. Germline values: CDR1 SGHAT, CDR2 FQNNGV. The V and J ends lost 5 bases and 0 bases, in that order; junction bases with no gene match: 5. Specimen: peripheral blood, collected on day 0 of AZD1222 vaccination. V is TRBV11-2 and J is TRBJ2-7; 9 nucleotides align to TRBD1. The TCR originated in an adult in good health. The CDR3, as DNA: TGTGCCAGCAGCATCCGGGACAGGGCCTCCTACGAGCAGTACTTC. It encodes CASSIRDRASYEQYF.